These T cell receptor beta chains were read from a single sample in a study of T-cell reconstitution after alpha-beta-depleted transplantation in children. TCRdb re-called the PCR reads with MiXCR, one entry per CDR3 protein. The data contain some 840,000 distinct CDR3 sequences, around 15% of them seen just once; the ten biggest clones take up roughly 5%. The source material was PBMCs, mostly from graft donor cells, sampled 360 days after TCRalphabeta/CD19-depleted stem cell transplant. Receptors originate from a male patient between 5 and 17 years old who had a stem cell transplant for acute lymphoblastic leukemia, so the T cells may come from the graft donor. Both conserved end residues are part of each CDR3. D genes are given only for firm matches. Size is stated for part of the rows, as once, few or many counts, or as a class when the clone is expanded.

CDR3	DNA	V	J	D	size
CASSPDTSTGELFF	TGTGCCAGCTCACCGGACACCAGCACCGGGGAGCTGTTTTTT	TRBV18	TRBJ2-2	NA	few
CASSLRETSGFPSYEQYF	TGCGCCAGCAGCTTGCGGGAGACGTCAGGATTCCCCTCCTACGAGCAGTACTTC	TRBV5-1	TRBJ2-7	NA	NA
CASSLEGSAGFYNEQFF	TGCGCCAGCAGTTTGGAGGGTAGTGCGGGATTTTACAATGAGCAGTTCTTC	TRBV5-1	TRBJ2-1	NA	NA
CSVFLGTEAFF	TGCAGCGTTTTCCTGGGCACTGAAGCTTTCTTT	TRBV29-1	TRBJ1-1	NA	NA
CSARVLTSGAYEQYF	TGCAGTGCTAGAGTGTTGACTAGCGGGGCCTACGAGCAGTACTTC	TRBV20-1	TRBJ2-7	TRBD2	NA
CSARDPRRQEREKLFF	TGCAGTGCTAGAGATCCCCGAAGGCAGGAACGTGAAAAACTGTTTTTT	TRBV20-1	TRBJ1-4	NA	NA
CSALGSSYNEQFF	TGCAGTGCCTTGGGGAGCTCCTACAATGAGCAGTTCTTC	TRBV20-1	TRBJ2-1	NA	NA
CASSPRPNYEQYF	TGTGCCAGCAGCCCTCGACCGAACTACGAGCAGTACTTC	TRBV5-6	TRBJ2-7	NA	NA
CATSVGGSGELFF	TGTGCCACCAGTGTAGGGGGCAGCGGGGAGCTGTTTTTT	TRBV24-1	TRBJ2-2	TRBD1	NA
CASSQDDRGITQYF	TGTGCCAGCAGCCAAGATGACAGGGGAATTACGCAGTATTTT	TRBV3-1	TRBJ2-3	TRBD1	few
CASSSDSSSYEQYF	TGTGCCAGCAGCTCGGACTCGTCCTCCTACGAGCAGTACTTC	TRBV7-2	TRBJ2-7	NA	many
CASSFQREYNYEQYF	TGTGCCAGCAGCTTCCAGCGGGAGTACAACTACGAGCAGTACTTC	TRBV7-9	TRBJ2-7	TRBD2	few
CASRPGLPIRTDTQYF	TGCGCCAGCAGACCCGGACTACCCATTCGCACAGATACGCAGTATTTT	TRBV5-1	TRBJ2-3	NA	NA
CASSPQRGVNEKLFF	TGTGCCAGCTCACCGCAGCGGGGTGTAAATGAAAAACTGTTTTTT	TRBV18	TRBJ1-4	NA	NA
CASSPILAGGPNEQFF	TGTGCCAGCAGCCCTATCTTAGCGGGAGGGCCGAATGAGCAGTTCTTC	TRBV12-3/TRBV12-4	TRBJ2-1	TRBD2	few
CASSSGWSSYEQYF	TGTGCCAGCAGTTCCGGGTGGAGCTCCTACGAGCAGTACTTC	TRBV12-3/TRBV12-4	TRBJ2-7	NA	many
CASSNGTFGYTF	TGTGCCAGCTCAAATGGGACATTCGGCTACACCTTC	TRBV18	TRBJ1-2	NA	NA
CASSSLQNNEQFF	TGCGCCAGCAGCTCATTACAGAACAATGAGCAGTTCTTC	TRBV5-1	TRBJ2-1	NA	few
CASSLRTSGRRGSNEQFF	TGTGCCAGCAGCTTGAGGACTAGCGGGAGAAGGGGGTCCAATGAGCAGTTCTTC	TRBV5-6	TRBJ2-1	TRBD2	few
CASSLGVSAESSYEQYF	TGCGCCAGCAGCTTGGGTGTTTCAGCGGAGAGCTCCTACGAGCAGTACTTC	TRBV5-1	TRBJ2-7	NA	few
CASSHTPAFQETQYF	TGCGCCAGCAGCCACACTCCGGCGTTCCAAGAGACCCAGTACTTC	TRBV4-1	TRBJ2-5	NA	NA
CASSFWGQGVIRETQYF	TGCGCCAGCAGCTTTTGGGGGCAGGGTGTTATTCGAGAGACCCAGTACTTC	TRBV5-1	TRBJ2-5	NA	NA
CASRITGTRVYEQYF	TGTGCCAGCAGAATTACCGGGACTAGAGTCTACGAGCAGTACTTC	TRBV27	TRBJ2-7	TRBD2	NA
CAGKTGISTGELFF	TGTGCCGGAAAAACAGGGATAAGCACCGGGGAGCTGTTTTTT	TRBV6-2/TRBV6-3	TRBJ2-2	NA	NA
CASSDPYSNQPQHF	TGTGCCAGCAGTGACCCTTATAGCAATCAGCCCCAGCATTTT	TRBV25-1	TRBJ1-5	NA	few
CASSQVKAGQASNEQFF	TGCGCCAGCAGCCAAGTTAAAGCGGGACAGGCTAGCAATGAGCAGTTCTTC	TRBV4-1	TRBJ2-1	NA	few
CATSPYSGTGYEQFF	TGTGCCACCAGCCCTTACTCCGGGACTGGCTATGAGCAGTTCTTC	TRBV15	TRBJ2-1	NA	few
CSAGGPRFAGVKETQYF	TGCAGTGCTGGGGGTCCCAGATTTGCGGGAGTTAAAGAGACCCAGTACTTC	TRBV20-1	TRBJ2-5	TRBD2	NA
CASSLGGPLNEQFF	TGCGCCAGCAGCTTGGGGGGCCCCCTCAATGAGCAGTTCTTC	TRBV5-1	TRBJ2-1	NA	many
CASSQELGSSSYEQYF	TGTGCCAGCAGCCAAGAGTTAGGATCAAGCTCCTACGAGCAGTACTTC	TRBV4-2	TRBJ2-7	NA	few
CSALRQTDTQYF	TGCAGTGCTCTCCGACAGACAGATACGCAGTATTTT	TRBV20-1	TRBJ2-3	NA	NA
CSATSTGASNEQFF	TGCAGTGCAACCTCCACAGGGGCGAGCAATGAGCAGTTCTTC	TRBV20-1	TRBJ2-1	TRBD1	few
CASNTASGWNTEAFF	TGTGCCAGTAATACGGCTTCGGGGTGGAACACTGAAGCTTTCTTT	TRBV13	TRBJ1-1	NA	NA
CASSFGLAGDTGELFF	TGTGCCAGCAGCTTCGGACTAGCGGGAGACACCGGGGAGCTGTTTTTT	TRBV7-3	TRBJ2-2	TRBD2	NA
CASSWMSGGTNEKLFF	TGTGCCAGCAGTTGGATGTCAGGGGGAACTAATGAAAAACTGTTTTTT	TRBV6-5	TRBJ1-4	TRBD1	few
CASSLSLSYNSPLHF	TGTGCCAGCAGTTTATCCCTCTCCTATAATTCACCCCTCCACTTT	TRBV27	TRBJ1-6	NA	NA
CASSLRVTSGLNEQFF	TGTGCCAGCAGCTTAAGGGTGACTAGCGGTCTCAATGAGCAGTTCTTC	TRBV5-5	TRBJ2-1	TRBD2	many
CASSAGTISYNEQFF	TGTGCCAGCAGTGCCGGGACTATCTCCTACAATGAGCAGTTCTTC	TRBV12-3/TRBV12-4	TRBJ2-1	TRBD2	NA
CASSPQVGLSGEQYF	TGTGCCAGCAGCCCCCAGGTGGGGTTGAGTGGCGAGCAGTACTTC	TRBV7-3	TRBJ2-7	NA	few
CASSLDGLGDYNSPLHF	TGCGCCAGCAGCTTGGACGGTTTGGGGGACTATAATTCACCCCTCCACTTT	TRBV5-1	TRBJ1-6	NA	many
CASSLGEWDSDTQYF	TGCGCCAGCAGCTTGGGGGAGTGGGACTCAGATACGCAGTATTTT	TRBV5-1	TRBJ2-3	NA	NA
CASSLMKSPELVYNEQFF	TGCGCCAGCAGCTTGATGAAATCTCCGGAACTAGTTTACAATGAGCAGTTCTTC	TRBV5-1	TRBJ2-1	NA	many
CASRHQGGGNQPQHF	TGTGCCAGTAGACACCAGGGGGGGGGCAATCAGCCCCAGCATTTT	TRBV19	TRBJ1-5	TRBD1	few
CASSLLIGFGEKLFF	TGTGCCAGCAGTTTATTGATCGGGTTCGGTGAAAAACTGTTTTTT	TRBV12-3/TRBV12-4	TRBJ1-4	NA	few
CATSNPTGVGTDTQYF	TGTGCCACCAGTAATCCGACAGGGGTGGGCACAGATACGCAGTATTTT	TRBV24-1	TRBJ2-3	TRBD1	few
CATQEDALAVDEQYF	TGTGCCACCCAGGAGGACGCTCTCGCAGTCGACGAGCAGTACTTC	TRBV10-3	TRBJ2-7	NA	few
CATSRGRESNTEAFF	TGTGCCACCAGCAGAGGCAGGGAATCGAACACTGAAGCTTTCTTT	TRBV15	TRBJ1-1	NA	few
CASSLSAGGAFGETQYF	TGTGCCAGCAGTTTATCTGCCGGGGGCGCTTTTGGGGAGACCCAGTACTTC	TRBV27	TRBJ2-5	NA	NA
CASSLAPGEGSAMDEQFF	TGTGCCAGCAGCTTAGCTCCCGGTGAGGGTAGTGCGATGGATGAGCAGTTCTTC	TRBV28	TRBJ2-1	NA	many
CASSWRGNYGYTF	TGTGCCAGCAGTTGGAGGGGGAACTATGGCTACACCTTC	TRBV27	TRBJ1-2	NA	many
CASSILDSGGPEAFF	TGTGCCAGTAGTATTTTAGATAGCGGCGGCCCTGAAGCTTTCTTT	TRBV19	TRBJ1-1	NA	NA
CASSLQVRDEQYF	TGTGCCAGCAGCTTACAGGTCCGCGACGAGCAGTACTTC	TRBV7-2	TRBJ2-7	NA	few
CASSQDPGLAGPEQFF	TGTGCCAGCAGCCAGGATCCCGGACTAGCGGGACCGGAGCAGTTCTTC	TRBV3-1	TRBJ2-1	TRBD2	NA
CASSYSFGGGHNEQFF	TGTGCCAGCAGTTACTCATTCGGGGGGGGCCACAATGAGCAGTTCTTC	TRBV6-5	TRBJ2-1	TRBD2	few
CASSQGVRGNYEQYF	TGCGCCAGCAGCCAAGGAGTTAGAGGAAACTACGAGCAGTACTTC	TRBV4-1	TRBJ2-7	NA	NA
CSARDQGRTGRIGELFF	TGCAGTGCTAGAGATCAGGGAAGGACAGGGAGGATCGGGGAGCTGTTTTTT	TRBV20-1	TRBJ2-2	TRBD1	few
CASSGTGNANTGELFF	TGTGCCAGCAGCGGGACAGGGAACGCGAACACCGGGGAGCTGTTTTTT	TRBV7-9	TRBJ2-2	TRBD1	NA
CASSSKTSGKRSYNEQFF	TGTGCCAGCAGCTCTAAGACTAGCGGGAAGCGCTCCTACAATGAGCAGTTCTTC	TRBV7-1	TRBJ2-1	TRBD2	NA
CASSSSGTTLGELFF	TGTGCCAGCAGCTCGTCCGGGACAACCCTCGGGGAGCTGTTTTTT	TRBV7-1	TRBJ2-2	NA	NA
CSVEGDRDQADEQYF	TGCAGCGTTGAAGGCGACCGGGATCAAGCCGACGAGCAGTACTTC	TRBV29-1	TRBJ2-7	NA	NA